This TCR beta chain was identified in a study of CD8 T cells in ankylosing spondylitis. Study-wide points: What seemed typical of ankylosing spondylitis blood was a TCR beta motif built from eight highly homologous variants. Disease-associated clones were CD8+ and fairly uncommon in peripheral blood.

TCRdb ran MiXCR on the 5' RACE reads and lists one entry per CDR3 protein. Of 200,000 to 300,000 distinct CDR3 sequences listed, about 30% were seen once; the top ten hold 4% to 5.5%. The CDR3 contains 13 residues. In germline, CDR1 is SGHRS, CDR2 YFSETQ. Trimming pared 3 bases from V and 1 base from J, leaving 8 bases between. In its sample, this clonotype was seen a few times. As yet, its antigen is unknown. Sequenced: blood, either unsorted or a sorted T cell fraction (not recorded which). This rearrangement joins TRBV5-1 to TRBJ2-7; D remains ambiguous. The source of this sequence is a male donor with ankylosing spondylitis or in good health (not recorded which). The chain's CDR3 is CASSSPPSYEQYF. The DNA of the CDR3 is TGCGCCAGCAGCTCCCCACCTTCCTACGAGCAGTACTTC.